Listed here is a single T cell receptor (beta chain). The specificity of this receptor is unknown. The sample holds no much larger clone one base away, and base qualities are not on file. Genomic DNA was extracted from sorted cells with the Quick-DNA Microprep Kit. Amplification of TCRbeta DNA was done with the immunoSEQ hsTCRbeta kit, following the protocol from the manufacturer. An Illumina MiSeq instrument was used to sequence the TCRbeta libraries. Processing in the source paper ran as follows. Following removal of out-of-frame sequences, 2 million to 2.5 million distinct TCRbeta sequences were retained, with an average of roughly 62,000 per individual. Each individual was scored using the number of 160 or so previously reported CMV-associated TCRbeta sequences that the individual carried and the total number of productive distinct TCRbeta sequences. A beta-binomial model was reimplemented in Python, and scikit-learn random forests with default parameters were trained on US cohort data. On the Belgian cohort, classifier performance was reported as the median AUC, along with percentile confidence intervals, across 10,000 bootstrap iterations. TCRdb carries this immuneACCESS record with in-frame sequences only. Its versions omit some clonotypes, under half of them owing to an unresolved V gene in the studies checked, with the rest unexplained. V and J calls and clone size are those listed in that table; D and trimming were worked out from the DNA. The sample profile shows approximately 51,000 clones; 70% to 75% of them were found once. About 1.2% of the sample rests with the top ten.

CDR1 and CDR2 (ENHRY, SYGVKD) derive from the germline V gene. The CDR3 has 17 amino acids, counting the end cysteine and phenylalanine. The retained sequence is limited to the CDR3, 51 bases, with the frame set at the first base. V lost 3 bases and J lost 3 bases; the stretch between them is 17 bases long. A FACSAria II was used to sort memory CD4+ T cells, defined as single viable CD3+CD4+CD8-CD45RO+ cells. CMV serostatus was determined with a Roche Elecsys assay detecting serum IgG against CMV pp150, pp28, p38 and p52. After thawing, total CD4+ T cells were enriched by positive selection with CD4 magnetic microbeads. The samples came from a different study that was designed specifically to examine the CD4+ T cell memory repertoire. Peripheral blood mononuclear cells were isolated and cryopreserved according to standard operating procedures, and serum was kept at -80 degrees C. The staining relied on CD3-PerCP (BW264/56), CD4-APC (RPA-T4), CD45RO-PE (UCHT1) and CD8-Pacific Orange (3B5) antibodies, and Sytox blue was used to exclude non-viable cells.

The data derive from a study of memory CD4+ T cells and cytomegalovirus serostatus (dated by TCRdb to about 2019). General notes on the study: The cohort comprised around 35 healthy Belgian adults, 9 CMV seropositive and around 24 CMV seronegative. The study sequenced CD4+ memory TCRbeta repertoires of a Belgian cohort with known cytomegalovirus serostatus to replicate a published TCR-based CMV serostatus classifier.

Results and caveats for the whole study, not just this receptor: Only CD4+CD45RO+ memory cells were sequenced, unlike the original study, which covered naive and memory CD4+ and CD8+ populations. CMV serostatus prediction reached a median bootstrapped AUC of about 0.96 with the original framework and about 0.93 with a US-trained random forest. The results were interpreted as suggesting that the CMV-associated TCR signature is mostly present in the CD4+ memory repertoire. Among the roughly 160 previously reported CMV-associated TCRbeta sequences, 65 to 85 showed up in the CD4+ memory repertoires, with each one found in between one and five individuals. On the Belgian cohort, the classifier based on the original framework reached a median bootstrapped AUC of roughly 0.94, with a 95% CI of 0.76-1.00.

The TCR comes from an adult in good health and CMV-seropositive. Specimen: memory CD4+ T cells from blood. In this chain, TRBV10-3 is recombined with TRBJ2-2, with the D segment possibly TRBD1 or TRBD2, each aligning over 5 bases. The CDR3 has the sequence CAISDVRRGRDTGELFF. Here is the DNA: TGTGCCATCAGTGATGTTCGACGGGGCCGGGACACCGGGGAGCTGTTTTTT.